This T cell receptor beta chain stems from a study of a mutant IDH1 vaccine in newly diagnosed glioma. Regarding the study as a whole: Of all patients, about 93% showed vaccine-induced immune responses.

Note on this clone: As yet, its antigen is unknown.

Generated by immunoSEQ multiplex PCR, the TCRdb table keeps only in-frame clones and is missing some. The sample records 50,000 to 65,000 clones, 80% to 90% being singletons. The V gene end was trimmed by 4 bases and the J gene end by 2 bases; junction bases not matched to a gene: 10. The CDR3 covers 18 residues. The germline CDR1 and CDR2 sequences are SEHNR and FQNEAQ (reference sequence). As to time point: baseline, week 1 (first vaccination visit). Treatment indicated: pre-vaccination baseline after standard-of-care therapy. The specimen comprised PBMCs, sampled from a glioma patient treated with radiotherapy, temozolomide or both. This chain joins TRBV7-9 and TRBJ2-7, with TRBD2 identical over 14 bases. The TCR originated in a man younger than 35 with glioma. As DNA, the CDR3 is TGTGCCAGCAGCTCGGGCAACGGACTAGCGGGAGGCCCCTACGAGCAGTACTTC. This translates into CASSSGNGLAGGPYEQYF. The variable domain in full, with the rest retrieved from reference TRBV7-9 and TRBJ2-7, is DTGVSQNPRHKITKRGQNVTFRCDPISEHNRLYWYRQTLGQGPEFLTYFQNEAQLEKSRLLSDRFSAERPKGSFSTLEIQRTEQGDSAMYLCASSSGNGLAGGPYEQYFGPGTRLTVT.